This T cell receptor beta chain was sequenced during a study of blood T cell repertoires in COVID-19. Across the whole study: Samples representing acute and convalescent COVID-19 were sourced from the United States, Italy and Spain.

From germline, CDR1 is MRHNA and CDR2 SNTAGT. Germline trimming cut 6 bases from V and 2 bases from J; bases unmatched to any gene: 6. CDR3 length equals 15 residues. Sequencing used immunoSEQ multiplex PCR; TCRdb keeps in-frame clones, though not all of them. Here the sample spans about 190,000 clones, over 75% being singletons. This receptor was taken from a woman aged 35 to 49 who had recovered from COVID-19. Sequencing used peripheral blood. The chain links TRBV6-4 to TRBJ2-3, with 9 positions matching TRBD2. DNA of the CDR3: TGTGCCAGCAGAGGTAGCGGGGGAGACACAGATACGCAGTATTTT. This sequence encodes CASRGSGGDTDTQYF.